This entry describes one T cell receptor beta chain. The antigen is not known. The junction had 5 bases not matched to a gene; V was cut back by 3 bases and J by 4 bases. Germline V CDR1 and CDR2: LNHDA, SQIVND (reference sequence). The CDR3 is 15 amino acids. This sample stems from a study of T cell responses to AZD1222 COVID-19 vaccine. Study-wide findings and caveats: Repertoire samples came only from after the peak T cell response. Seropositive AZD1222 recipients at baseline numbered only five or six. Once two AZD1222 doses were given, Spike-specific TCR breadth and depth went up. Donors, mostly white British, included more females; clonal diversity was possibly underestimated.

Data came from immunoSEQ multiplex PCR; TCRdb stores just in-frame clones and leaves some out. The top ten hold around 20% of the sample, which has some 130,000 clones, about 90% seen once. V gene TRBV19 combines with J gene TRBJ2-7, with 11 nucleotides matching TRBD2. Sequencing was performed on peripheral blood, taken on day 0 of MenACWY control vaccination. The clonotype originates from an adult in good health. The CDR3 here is CASSMAGTSGYEQYF. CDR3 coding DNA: TGTGCCAGTAGTATGGCCGGGACTAGCGGATACGAGCAGTACTTC.